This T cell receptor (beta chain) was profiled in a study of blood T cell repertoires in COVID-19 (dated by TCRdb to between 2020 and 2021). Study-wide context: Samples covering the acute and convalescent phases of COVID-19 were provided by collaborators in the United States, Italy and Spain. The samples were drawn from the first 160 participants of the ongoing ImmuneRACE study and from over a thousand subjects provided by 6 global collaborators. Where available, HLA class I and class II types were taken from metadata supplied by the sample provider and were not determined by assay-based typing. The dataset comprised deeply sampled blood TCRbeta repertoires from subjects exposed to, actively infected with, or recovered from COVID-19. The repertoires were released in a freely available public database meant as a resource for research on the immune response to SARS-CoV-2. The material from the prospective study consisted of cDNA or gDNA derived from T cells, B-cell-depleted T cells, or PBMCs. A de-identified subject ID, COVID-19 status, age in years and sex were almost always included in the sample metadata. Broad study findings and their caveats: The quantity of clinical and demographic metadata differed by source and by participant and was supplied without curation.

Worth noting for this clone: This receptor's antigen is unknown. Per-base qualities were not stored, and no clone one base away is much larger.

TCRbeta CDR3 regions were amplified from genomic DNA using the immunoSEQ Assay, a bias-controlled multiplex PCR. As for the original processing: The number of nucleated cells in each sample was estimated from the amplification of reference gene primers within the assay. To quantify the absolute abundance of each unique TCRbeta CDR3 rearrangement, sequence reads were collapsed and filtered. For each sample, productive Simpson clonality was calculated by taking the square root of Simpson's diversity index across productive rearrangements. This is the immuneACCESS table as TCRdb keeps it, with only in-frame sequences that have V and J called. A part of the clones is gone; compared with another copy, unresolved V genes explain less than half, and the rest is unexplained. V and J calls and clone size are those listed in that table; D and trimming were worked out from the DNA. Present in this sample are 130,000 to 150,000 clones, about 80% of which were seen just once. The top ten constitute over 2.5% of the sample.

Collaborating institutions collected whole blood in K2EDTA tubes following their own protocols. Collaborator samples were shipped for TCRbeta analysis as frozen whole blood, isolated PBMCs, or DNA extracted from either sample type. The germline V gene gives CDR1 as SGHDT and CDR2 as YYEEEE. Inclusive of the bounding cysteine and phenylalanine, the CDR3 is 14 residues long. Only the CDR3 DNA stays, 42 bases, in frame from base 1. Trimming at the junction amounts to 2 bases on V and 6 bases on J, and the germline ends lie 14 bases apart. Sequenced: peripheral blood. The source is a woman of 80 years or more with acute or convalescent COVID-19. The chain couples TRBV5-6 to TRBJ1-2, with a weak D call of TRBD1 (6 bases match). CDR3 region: CASSLNQGLDGYTF. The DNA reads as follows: TGTGCCAGCAGCTTAAACCAGGGGTTGGATGGCTACACCTTC. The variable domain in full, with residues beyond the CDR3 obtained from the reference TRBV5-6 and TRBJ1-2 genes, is DAGVTQSPTHLIKTRGQQVTLRCSPKSGHDTVSWYQQALGQGPQFIFQYYEEEERQRGNFPDRFSGHQFPNYSSELNVNALLLGDSALYLCASSLNQGLDGYTFGSGTRLTVV.